Listed here are 21 T cell receptor beta chains from one sample, sequenced in a study of T cell repertoires in aging, cancer and after chemotherapy (dated by TCRdb to the late 2010s). Reads for this sample came from an Illumina MiSeq. Rearranged TRB sequences spanning V, D and J segments were amplified by multiplex touch-down PCR using a mixed TRB-A/B primer pool. Using fastp trimming at Q25 and MiXCR clonotype assembly, TCRdb reanalyzed the public sequencing data and kept in-frame beta chains. All rows with the same CDR3 protein become a single entry with the most common DNA and genes. The sample data list around 13,000 distinct CDR3 sequences, and approximately 28% of these were observed just once. Roughly a tenth of the sample comes from the top ten. TCR beta rearrangements were amplified from genomic DNA extracted from peripheral blood rather than from sorted cells or RNA. Sequenced sample: blood. The receptor source for this set is a human donor with a blood cancer.

The gene calls are TRBV6-5 and TRBJ1-1, with TRBD1 matching 7 bases. The CDR3 has 14 amino acids. V trimming: 0 bases; J trimming: 4 bases; junction bases outside the gene matches: 2. Germline V CDR1 and CDR2: MNHEY, SVGAGI. CDR3 region: CASSYSGQATEAFF. The CDR3 nucleotides read TGTGCCAGCAGTTACTCAGGACAGGCCACTGAAGCTTTCTTT.

This chain uses TRBV6-6 with TRBJ1-1, with D tentatively TRBD1 (5 bases). CDR3 size: 14 residues. Germline CDR1 is MNHNY and CDR2 is SVGAGI (reference sequence). V was shortened by 4 bases and J by 1 base, with 10 bases between the two germline ends. This CDR3 reads CASSFDQGNTEAFF. The CDR3, as DNA: TGTGCCAGCAGTTTCGATCAGGGGAACACTGAAGCTTTCTTT.

This clonotype was seen once. This may be a read error: a much more frequent sequence differs by one nucleotide. The chain uses TRBV30 and TRBJ2-7, with a weak D call TRBD1 (5 bases). The CDR3 consists of 13 residues. Germline V CDR1 and CDR2: GTSNPN, SVGIG (reference sequence). The DNA for the CDR3 is TGTTCCTGGACCACAGGTAATCCCTACGAGCAGTACTTC. Protein: CSWTTGNPYEQYF. The full variable domain, its missing parts supplied by reference TRBV30 and TRBJ2-7, is SQTIHQWPATLVQPVGSPLSLECTVEGTSNPNLYWYRQAAGRGLQLLFYSVGIGQISSEVPQNLSASRPQDRQFILSSKKLLLSDSGFYLCSWTTGNPYEQYFGPGTRLTVT.

With respect to this clonotype: Just one base apart from a much larger clone, this may be a read error. A read error is likely, as this CDR3 ends without the conserved phenylalanine or tryptophan. This rearrangement joins TRBV27 to TRBJ2-1; D not resolved. The CDR3 extends over 11 amino acids. In germline, CDR1 is MNHEY, CDR2 SMNVEV (reference sequence). V lost 4 bases, J lost 8 bases, and 6 bases lay in between. The CDR3 reads CASSSGYEQFL. In DNA, the CDR3 is TGTGCCAGCAGTTCCGGGTATGAGCAGTTCTTA.

This clonotype has a handful of counts. V is TRBV7-6 and J is TRBJ2-3, with TRBD2 matching over 9 bases. There are 18 residues in the CDR3. V was pared by 6 bases and J by 3 bases, with 16 bases of the junction left unmatched. The germline CDR1 and CDR2 sequences are SGHVS and FNYEAQ. The CDR3 sequence: CASRSTGSAGGPTDTQYF. The CDR3 region has the DNA TGTGCCAGCAGGTCGACAGGGAGCGCGGGAGGGCCGACAGATACGCAGTATTTT.

The V call is TRBV11-1, the J call TRBJ2-1; D is unresolved. The CDR3 has 14 amino acids. Germline CDR1 is SGHAT and CDR2 is FQDESV (reference sequence). V dropped 1 base and J dropped 5 bases, with 9 bases sitting between them. CDR3 nucleotides: TGTGCCAGCAGCTTAGGAGACTTTGACAATGAGCAGTTCTTC. Its translation is CASSLGDFDNEQFF.

The chain has TRBV5-6 and TRBJ2-5, with 11 bases that match TRBD2. CDR3 length equals 15 residues. Per germline, CDR1 SGHDT and CDR2 YYEEEE. V lost 2 bases and J lost 7; bases outside the gene matches: 7. Here the CDR3 reads CASSFPLAGVATQYF. In DNA form, the CDR3 reads TGTGCCAGCAGCTTTCCACTAGCGGGAGTCGCGACCCAGTACTTC. The whole variable domain, filled in from reference TRBV5-6 and TRBJ2-5, reads DAGVTQSPTHLIKTRGQQVTLRCSPKSGHDTVSWYQQALGQGPQFIFQYYEEEERQRGNFPDRFSGHQFPNYSSELNVNALLLGDSALYLCASSFPLAGVATQYFGPGTRLLVL.

This clonotype showed up just a few times. V is TRBV5-6 and J is TRBJ1-1; no reliable D call. The ends were cut back, 6 bases at V and 0 bases at J, with 12 bases in the middle. Germline V gives CDR1 SGHDT, CDR2 YYEEEE. CDR3 length: 14 residues. Here the CDR3 reads CASTFWVVNTEAFF. Here the CDR3 DNA reads TGTGCCAGCACTTTTTGGGTAGTGAACACTGAAGCTTTCTTT. The full variable domain, with the rest looked up from reference TRBV5-6 and TRBJ1-1, is DAGVTQSPTHLIKTRGQQVTLRCSPKSGHDTVSWYQQALGQGPQFIFQYYEEEERQRGNFPDRFSGHQFPNYSSELNVNALLLGDSALYLCASTFWVVNTEAFFGQGTRLTVV.

The chain recombines TRBV20-1 with TRBJ1-4, with 9 bases fitting TRBD1. J gave up 9 bases and V 4 bases, and 9 bases lay outside the gene matches. CDR3 length: 14 residues. Germline loops: CDR1 DFQATT, CDR2 SNEGSKA (reference sequence). CDR3 region: CSATPGQGKKKLFF. The CDR3 DNA reads as TGCAGTGCTACTCCGGGACAGGGCAAAAAAAAACTGTTTTTT.

The chain links TRBV6-2 or TRBV6-3 to TRBJ2-7, with D possibly being TRBD1 or TRBD2 (6 bases each). The length of the CDR3 is 16 residues. V was trimmed by 4 bases and J by 0 bases, leaving 16 bases between them. The V gene's germline CDR1 is MNHEY and CDR2 SVGEGT. This CDR3 reads CASSLLGGPNSYEQYF. The CDR3, as DNA: TGTGCCAGCAGTTTATTGGGGGGCCCAAACTCCTACGAGCAGTACTTC.

This clonotype showed up just a few times. The rearrangement uses TRBV21-1 and TRBJ2-7; the D call of TRBD1 is as the table states it, not checked on the DNA. TRBV21-1 is a recognized pseudogene. The length of the CDR3 is 12 residues. The DNA of the CDR3 is TGTGCCAGCAGCCCGACAGGGGGCGAGCAGTACGTC. Protein: CASSPTGGEQYV.

The chain joins TRBV5-1 to TRBJ1-2, with a weak D call TRBD1 (6 bases). Deletions cut 5 bases from V and 3 bases from J, with 17 bases between. The CDR3 length is 15 residues. The germline V gene encodes CDR1 SGHRS and CDR2 YFSETQ. The CDR3 protein is CASRDSVGTDYGYTF. The CDR3 nucleotides read TGCGCCAGCAGGGACAGTGTGGGTACGGACTATGGCTACACCTTC. The entire variable domain, with the rest obtained from reference TRBV5-1 and TRBJ1-2, is as follows: KAGVTQTPRYLIKTRGQQVTLSCSPISGHRSVSWYQQTPGQGLQFLFEYFSETQRNKGNFPGRFSGRQFSNSRSEMNVSTLELGDSALYLCASRDSVGTDYGYTFGSGTRLTVV.

This clonotype was recorded a few times. Mismatch with germline at one junction end may stem from a read error. The rearrangement uses TRBV4-3 and TRBJ2-1; 8 bases map to TRBD1. CDR1 is LGHNA, CDR2 YSLEER, per germline. This CDR3 is 17 amino acids long. CDR3 protein: CASSQALRTGSYNEQFF. In DNA form, the CDR3 reads TGTGCCAGCAGCCAAGCGCTCCGGACAGGGTCCTACAATGAGCAGTTCTTC.

This clonotype was seen just once. This clone may be a read error of a much larger clone one base away. The chain is built from TRBV29-1 and TRBJ2-7; 8 nucleotides agree with TRBD2. With V trimmed by 6 bases and J by 6 bases, 13 bases remained unmatched. Germline V CDR1 and CDR2: SQVTM, ANQGSEA. The CDR3 is 14 amino acids. The CDR3 is CSVGGSFSGTEQYF. The DNA of the CDR3 is TGCAGCGTGGGGGGTAGTTTTAGCGGGACCGAGCAGTACTTC.

This clonotype was counted a few times. Being one base from a much bigger clone, this may be a read error. The chain combines TRBV6-4 with TRBJ2-3, with 9 nucleotides matching TRBD1. The CDR3 has 15 residues. V lost 2 bases, J lost 0 bases, and 0 bases stayed unmatched. Looked up from germline, CDR1 is MRHNA and CDR2 is SNTAGT. DNA for the CDR3: TGTGCCAGCAGTGACGGGACAGGGAGCACAGATACGCAGTATTTT. Protein sequence: CASSDGTGSTDTQYF.

This clonotype is labeled medium-sized. The chain couples TRBV29-1 to TRBJ1-1; perhaps TRBD1 as D (5 bases). Trimming removed 8 bases at V and 7 bases at J, with 14 bases between. The CDR3 has 11 amino acids. CDR1 and CDR2 from the germline V gene are SQVTM and ANQGSEA. DNA for the CDR3: TGCAGCACCCGGGACGCGGGTGAAGCTTTCTTT. Translating gives CSTRDAGEAFF.

To note about this clonotype: This clone may be a read error of a much larger clone one base away. This chain connects TRBV13 to TRBJ2-1; D is unresolved. The CDR3 runs to 14 residues. The V gene's germline CDR1 is PRHDT and CDR2 FYEKMQ (reference sequence). Trimming took off 2 bases at V and 5 bases at J, with 10 bases between the two ends. The CDR3 DNA reads as TGTGCCAGCAGCTTATTAGAAAAAGACAATGAGCAGTTCTTC. This encodes CASSLLEKDNEQFF.

This clonotype counts as medium-sized (0.01 to 0.1%). This chain's CDR3 is CASSRLRDSYNSPLHF. CDR3 bases: TGTGCCAGTAGTAGACTCAGGGACTCCTATAATTCACCCCTCCACTTT. V gene TRBV19 combines with J gene TRBJ1-6; the D gene is possibly TRBD1 (5 bases). This CDR3 has 16 amino acids. V dropped 4 bases and J dropped 0 bases, with 10 bases sitting between them. The V gene's germline CDR1 is LNHDA and CDR2 SQIVND (reference sequence).

CDR3 in DNA: TGTGCCAGCAGTCGCGGGACTAGCGGGGGACACAATGAGCAGTTCTTC. Amino acids: CASSRGTSGGHNEQFF. V gene TRBV6-5 combines with J gene TRBJ2-1; 14 nucleotides agree with TRBD2. With V trimmed by 5 bases and J by 5 bases, 5 bases remained unmatched. Germline V gene sequence: CDR1 MNHEY, CDR2 SVGAGI. This CDR3 region has 16 residues.

In its sample, this clonotype is medium-sized. The V and J genes are TRBV29-1 and TRBJ2-1; either TRBD1 or TRBD2 may supply D (6 bases each). The germline CDR1 and CDR2 sequences are SQVTM and ANQGSEA. The CDR3 sequence is 14 residues long. V lost 7 bases to trimming and J lost 0 bases, with 13 bases between them. The CDR3 nucleotides read TGCAGCGCTGGAGGGACAAGCTCCTACAATGAGCAGTTCTTC. Its translation: CSAGGTSSYNEQFF.

The gene calls are TRBV30 and TRBJ1-3; 7 bases line up with TRBD1. CDR3 length: 13 amino acids. CDR1 is GTSNPN, CDR2 SVGIG, per germline (reference sequence). The junction had 8 bases not matched to a gene; V was cut back by 8 bases and J by 4 bases. The CDR3 coding sequence is TGTGCCGGTGAACAGGGGCCAGGAAACACCATATATTTT. Translating it yields CAGEQGPGNTIYF. The whole variable domain, filled in from reference TRBV30 and TRBJ1-3, reads SQTIHQWPATLVQPVGSPLSLECTVEGTSNPNLYWYRQAAGRGLQLLFYSVGIGQISSEVPQNLSASRPQDRQFILSSKKLLLSDSGFYLCAGEQGPGNTIYFGEGSWLTVV.